These 25 T cell receptor beta chains were sequenced from one sample in a study of technical replicates of blood from several donors. TCRdb's table, derived via immunoSEQ multiplex PCR, lists solely in-frame clones and lacks some. The top ten hold about 0.38% of the sample, which has roughly 76,000 clones, 75% to 95% seen once. Sequenced input: T cells isolated from PBMCs. Receptors originate from a human donor in good health. Some clones in this sample may be carry-over from other donors' samples.

This clone was seen only once. The chain joins TRBV2 to TRBJ1-2; D might be TRBD1 (5 bases). V lost 2 bases and J lost 8, with 12 bases in between. The CDR3 loop spans 13 amino acids. The germline V gene has CDR1 SNHLY and CDR2 FYNNEI. The CDR3 DNA reads as TGTGCCAGCAGTGAACTGGGGGGAGGGGGCTACACCTTC. It translates to CASSELGGGGYTF.

The rearrangement uses TRBV2 and TRBJ2-7, with 8 nucleotides matching TRBD2. The V gene end was trimmed by 4 bases and the J gene end by 0 bases; junction bases not matched to a gene: 5. Germline values: CDR1 SNHLY, CDR2 FYNNEI. The CDR3 contains 15 residues. Written as DNA, the CDR3 is TGTGCCAGCAGTGGTCTAGCGGGCAGCTCCTACGAGCAGTACTTC. It specifies CASSGLAGSSYEQYF.

This chain uses TRBV5-1 with TRBJ2-5; maybe TRBD2 (5 bases). The CDR3 covers 15 residues. CDR1 is SGHRS and CDR2 is YFSETQ in the germline V gene. Trimming removed 4 bases at V and 5 bases at J, with 18 bases between. This CDR3 is CASSQRPAGGETQYF. The CDR3 nucleotides are TGCGCCAGCAGCCAACGCCCCGCGGGTGGGGAGACCCAGTACTTC.

The chain couples TRBV9 to TRBJ2-7, with 12 bases lining up with TRBD1. The junction had 10 bases not matched to a gene; V was cut back by 2 bases and J by 7 bases. This CDR3 spans 16 amino acids. Germline V gene data show CDR1 as SGDLS and CDR2 as YYNGEE. The CDR3: CASSVVGTGGLREQYF. The DNA for the CDR3 is TGTGCCAGCAGCGTCGTGGGGACAGGGGGCCTTCGGGAGCAGTACTTC.

The V gene is TRBV7-3, the J gene TRBJ2-2, with 7 bases identical to TRBD2. This CDR3 spans 14 amino acids. The V gene end was trimmed by 5 bases and the J gene end by 5 bases; junction bases not matched to a gene: 5. Germline V gives CDR1 SGHTA, CDR2 FQGTGA. In DNA form, the CDR3 reads TGTGCCAGCAGCCCGCAAGCGGGGACCGGGGAGCTGTTTTTT. It is translated as CASSPQAGTGELFF.

This clone is a singleton in its sample. The rearrangement links TRBV9 to TRBJ1-3; D is perhaps TRBD1 (6 bases). The CDR3 is made up of 14 amino acids. The germline V and J ends were trimmed by 3 bases and 2 bases, with 9 bases remaining between them. Germline values: CDR1 SGDLS, CDR2 YYNGEE. CDR3 bases: TGTGCCAGCAGCGGTGGGGGCACTGGAAACACCATATATTTT. It codes for CASSGGGTGNTIYF.

The chain links TRBV30 to TRBJ2-7; possibly TRBD1 for D (6 bases). The CDR3 loop spans 13 amino acids. V dropped 0 bases and J dropped 5 bases, with 11 bases sitting between them. CDR1 and CDR2 from the germline V gene are GTSNPN and SVGIG (reference sequence). The DNA for the CDR3 is TGTGCCTGGAGTGTGTGGGACAATCACGAGCAGTACTTC. It codes for CAWSVWDNHEQYF.

The J gene is TRBJ2-1, the V gene TRBV19; 8 bases agree with TRBD2. Germline CDR1 is LNHDA and CDR2 is SQIVND (reference sequence). The CDR3 loop spans 15 amino acids. The trim removed 5 bases at V and 4 bases at J, leaving 7 bases unmatched. This CDR3 reads CASSALAGPYNEQFF. The CDR3 DNA follows: TGTGCCAGTAGTGCCCTAGCGGGTCCTTACAATGAGCAGTTCTTC.

The V call is TRBV29-1, the J call TRBJ1-1; the D is unclear. The ends were cut back, 5 bases at V and 0 bases at J, with 7 bases in the middle. Germline loops: CDR1 SQVTM, CDR2 ANQGSEA. This CDR3 spans 12 amino acids. The CDR3 nucleotides are TGCAGCGTTCTGGCCGTGAACACTGAAGCTTTCTTT. Its protein is CSVLAVNTEAFF. The full variable domain, completed using reference TRBV29-1 and TRBJ1-1, is SAVISQKPSRDICQRGTSLTIQCQVDSQVTMMFWYRQQPGQSLTLIATANQGSEATYESGFVIDKFPISRPNLTFSTLTVSNMSPEDSSIYLCSVLAVNTEAFFGQGTRLTVV.

The chain recombines TRBV19 with TRBJ2-3; D possibly corresponds to TRBD1 (5 bases). Germline CDR1 is LNHDA and CDR2 is SQIVND (reference sequence). This CDR3 comprises 18 residues. V was clipped by 0 bases and J by 6 bases, with 22 bases between them. The CDR3 region has the DNA TGTGCCAGTAGTATAGATCATTTAGGGGCTCCCCCCCCGGATACGCAGTATTTT. This codes for CASSIDHLGAPPPDTQYF.

This clone has just a few counts. The chain combines TRBV30 with TRBJ1-2, with 8 nucleotides matching TRBD1. V shed 8 bases, J shed 4 bases, and the junction held 9 bases outside the gene matches. This CDR3 is 13 amino acids long. Germline lookup yields CDR1 GTSNPN and CDR2 SVGIG (reference sequence). The CDR3 is CARGQGEGYGYTF. The CDR3 DNA is TGTGCCAGAGGACAGGGAGAGGGCTATGGCTACACCTTC. Using reference TRBV30 and TRBJ1-2 for the parts outside the CDR3, the full variable domain is SQTIHQWPATLVQPVGSPLSLECTVEGTSNPNLYWYRQAAGRGLQLLFYSVGIGQISSEVPQNLSASRPQDRQFILSSKKLLLSDSGFYLCARGQGEGYGYTFGSGTRLTVV.

This clone is a singleton in its sample. This chain connects TRBV5-1 to TRBJ1-6; no clear D. The CDR3 is made up of 13 amino acids. The ends were cut back, 4 bases at V and 8 bases at J, with 10 bases in the middle. Germline V gene sequence: CDR1 SGHRS, CDR2 YFSETQ. This chain's CDR3 is CASSPRLDSPLHF. CDR3 nucleotide sequence: TGCGCCAGCAGCCCCCGACTTGATTCACCCCTCCACTTT.

The chain joins TRBV30 to TRBJ1-1; 7 bases are shared with TRBD1. Per germline, CDR1 GTSNPN and CDR2 SVGIG (reference sequence). The CDR3 consists of 12 residues. The ends lost 1 base at V and 9 bases at J; junction bases unmatched: 5. The CDR3 reads CAWSGTGIKAFF. The CDR3 DNA is TGTGCCTGGAGTGGGACAGGAATTAAAGCTTTCTTT.

This chain links TRBV4-2 with TRBJ1-2; no clear D. Germline V gives CDR1 LGHNA, CDR2 YNFKEQ. V shed 0 bases and J shed 7 bases, with 9 bases lying between them. The CDR3 is 13 amino acids. CDR3 in DNA: TGTGCCAGCAGCCAAGAAGATAGCGGTGGCTACACCTTC. The encoded protein is CASSQEDSGGYTF.

The rearrangement uses TRBV11-2 and TRBJ2-1, with D perhaps TRBD1 (6 bases). Germline CDR1 reads SGHAT; CDR2 reads FQNNGV. Deletions cut 1 base from V and 9 bases from J, with 13 bases between. The CDR3 loop spans 14 amino acids. The CDR3 coding sequence is TGTGCCAGCAGCTTAGTACAGGGCCGTAGTGAGCAGTTCTTC. It specifies CASSLVQGRSEQFF.

This rearrangement joins TRBV2 to TRBJ1-3, with D maybe TRBD1 (5 bases). The V end was cut by 1 base, the J end by 0 bases, with 7 bases between. There are 15 residues in the CDR3. Germline CDR1 is SNHLY and CDR2 is FYNNEI. The CDR3 DNA reads TGTGCCAGCAGTGAAGGACAGAGCTCTGGAAACACCATATATTTT. Translation gives CASSEGQSSGNTIYF.

This chain joins TRBV28 and TRBJ2-3; D is uncertain. Between the trimmed V and J ends, which lost 8 bases and 6 bases, there was a span of 9 bases. CDR3 length: 11 residues. CDR1 and CDR2 (germline): MDHEN, SYDVKM. CDR3 nucleotide sequence: TGTGCCAGCCAGCAGGTGGATACGCAGTATTTT. Encoded protein: CASQQVDTQYF.

V is TRBV9 and J is TRBJ2-7, with 12 bases matching TRBD1. With V trimmed by 6 bases and J by 6 bases, 25 bases remained unmatched. Germline CDR1 SGDLS, CDR2 YYNGEE. The CDR3 sequence is 20 residues long. The CDR3 loop is CASTLSPGPGTGGREGEQYF. In DNA form, the CDR3 reads TGTGCCAGCACCCTATCACCTGGTCCCGGGACAGGGGGCCGGGAGGGCGAGCAGTACTTC.

This rearrangement joins TRBV7-2 to TRBJ2-7; TRBD1 might be the D (6 bases). V lost 5 bases, J lost 5 bases, and 16 bases lay in between. This CDR3 is built from 14 residues. Germline V CDR1 and CDR2: SGHTA, FQGNSA. CDR3 in DNA: TGTGCCAGCAGCCAGGACAGTCCCGAGGACGAGCAGTACTTC. As protein: CASSQDSPEDEQYF.

The chain is built from TRBV5-1 and TRBJ1-1, with TRBD1 matching 8 bases. Germline CDR1 reads SGHRS; CDR2 reads YFSETQ. The CDR3 totals 15 residues. V gave up 4 bases and J gave up 1 base; unmatched junction bases: 6. CDR3 protein: CASSTSDRGNTEAFF. CDR3 DNA sequence: TGCGCCAGCAGCACCTCCGACAGGGGGAACACTGAAGCTTTCTTT.

The chain carries TRBV27 and TRBJ2-7; a possible D gene is TRBD2 (5 bases). CDR1 and CDR2 from the germline V gene are MNHEY and SMNVEV (reference sequence). This CDR3 is built from 12 residues. The germline V and J ends were trimmed by 4 bases and 4 bases, with 8 bases remaining between them. CDR3 sequence (DNA): TGTGCCAGCAGTTCGCCGGGATACGAGCAGTACTTC. This gives the protein CASSSPGYEQYF.

V is TRBV28 and J is TRBJ2-1; the D is unclear. V was pared by 6 bases and J by 4 bases, with 7 bases between. This CDR3 region has 12 residues. In germline, CDR1 is MDHEN, CDR2 SYDVKM. The CDR3 reads CASRTGYNEQFF. The CDR3 DNA reads as TGTGCCAGCAGAACGGGTTACAATGAGCAGTTCTTC.

The V gene is TRBV18, the J gene TRBJ1-1, with 7 nucleotides matching TRBD1. The CDR3 spans 14 residues. The germline V gene encodes CDR1 KGHSH and CDR2 LQKENI. V dropped 3 bases and J dropped 3; count of bases not matched to a gene: 4. CDR3 nucleotides: TGTGCCAGCTCACCCGACAGGGAGGACACTGAAGCTTTCTTT. As protein: CASSPDREDTEAFF.

The rearrangement joins TRBV4-1 to TRBJ2-1; D perhaps matches TRBD2 (6 bases). Germline lookup yields CDR1 MGHRA and CDR2 YSYEKL. The CDR3 runs to 16 residues. Trimming pared 1 base from V and 6 bases from J, leaving 16 bases between. CDR3 in DNA: TGCGCCAGCAGCCAAGGACCGCGGGATTCGGGCAATGAGCAGTTCTTC. As protein: CASSQGPRDSGNEQFF.

The J gene is TRBJ2-3, the V gene TRBV28; tentative D call: TRBD2 (6 bases). Germline values: CDR1 MDHEN, CDR2 SYDVKM. This CDR3 comprises 18 residues. Trimming removed 10 bases from V and 2 bases from J, with 28 bases in between. The CDR3 loop reads CATLSPQGLSGNTDTQYF. The CDR3 region has the DNA TGTGCCACCCTTTCCCCCCAAGGCCTTAGCGGTAACACAGATACGCAGTATTTT.